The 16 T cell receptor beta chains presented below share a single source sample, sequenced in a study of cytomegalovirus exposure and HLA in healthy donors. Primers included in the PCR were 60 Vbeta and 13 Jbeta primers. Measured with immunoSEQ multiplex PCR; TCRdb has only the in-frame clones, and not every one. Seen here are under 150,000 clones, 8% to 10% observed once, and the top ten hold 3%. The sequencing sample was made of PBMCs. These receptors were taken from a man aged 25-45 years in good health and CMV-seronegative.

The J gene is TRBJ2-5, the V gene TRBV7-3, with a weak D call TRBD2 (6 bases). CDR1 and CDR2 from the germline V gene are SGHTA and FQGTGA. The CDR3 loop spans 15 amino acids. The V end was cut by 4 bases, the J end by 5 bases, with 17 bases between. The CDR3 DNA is TGTGCCAGCAGCTCCTCATCCGGGGGAGCGGAGACCCAGTACTTC. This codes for CASSSSSGGAETQYF.

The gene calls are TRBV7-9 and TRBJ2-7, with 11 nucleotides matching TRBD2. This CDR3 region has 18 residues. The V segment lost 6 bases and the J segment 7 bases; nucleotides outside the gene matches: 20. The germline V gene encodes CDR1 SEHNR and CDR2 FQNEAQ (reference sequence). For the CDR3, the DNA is TGTGCCAGCAGTTCGACTAGCGGGAAGCGAGGGGGTACGTTGGAGCAGTACTTC. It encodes CASSSTSGKRGGTLEQYF.

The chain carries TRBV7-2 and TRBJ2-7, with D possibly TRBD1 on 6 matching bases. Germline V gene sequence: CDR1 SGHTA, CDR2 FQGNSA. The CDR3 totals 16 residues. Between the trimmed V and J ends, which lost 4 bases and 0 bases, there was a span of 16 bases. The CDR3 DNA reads TGTGCCAGCAGCTCGTTACAGGGCCGGAGCTCCTACGAGCAGTACTTC. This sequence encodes CASSSLQGRSSYEQYF.

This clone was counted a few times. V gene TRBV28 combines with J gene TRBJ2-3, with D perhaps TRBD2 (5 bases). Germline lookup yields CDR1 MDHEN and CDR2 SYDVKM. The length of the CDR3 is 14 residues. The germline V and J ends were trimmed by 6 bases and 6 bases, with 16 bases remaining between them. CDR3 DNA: TGTGCCAGCAGCCCGCGCGGGTCCGGCGATACGCAGTATTTT. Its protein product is CASSPRGSGDTQYF.

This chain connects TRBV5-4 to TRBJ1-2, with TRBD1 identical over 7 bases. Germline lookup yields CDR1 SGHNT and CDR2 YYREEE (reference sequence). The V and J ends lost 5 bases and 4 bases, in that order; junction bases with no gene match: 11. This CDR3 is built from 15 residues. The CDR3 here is CASRHGTAVGYGYTF. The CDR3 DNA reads TGTGCCAGCAGACATGGGACAGCCGTTGGCTATGGCTACACCTTC.

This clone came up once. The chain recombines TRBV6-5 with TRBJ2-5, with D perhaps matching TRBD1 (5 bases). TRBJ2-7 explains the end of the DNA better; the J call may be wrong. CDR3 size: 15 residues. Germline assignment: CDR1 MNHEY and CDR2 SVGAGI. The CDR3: CASSLNSGWGYEQYF. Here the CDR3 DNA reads TGTGCCAGCAGTCTTAATTCAGGGTGGGGCTACGAGCAGTACTTC.

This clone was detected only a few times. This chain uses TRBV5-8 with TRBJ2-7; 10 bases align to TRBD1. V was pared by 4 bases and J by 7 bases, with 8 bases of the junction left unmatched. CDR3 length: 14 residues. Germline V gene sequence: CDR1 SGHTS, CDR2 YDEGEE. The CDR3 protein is CASSPGQGFGEQYF. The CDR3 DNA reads TGTGCCAGCAGCCCGGGACAGGGGTTTGGGGAGCAGTACTTC.

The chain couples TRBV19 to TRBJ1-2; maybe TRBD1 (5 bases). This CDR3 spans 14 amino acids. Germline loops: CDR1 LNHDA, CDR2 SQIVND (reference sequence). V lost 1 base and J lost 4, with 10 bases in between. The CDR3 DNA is TGTGCCAGTAGTATAGCGCAGGACATCTATGGCTACACCTTC. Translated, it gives CASSIAQDIYGYTF.

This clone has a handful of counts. CDR3 protein: CASSIGQGVFYEQYF. The CDR3, as DNA: TGTGCCAGTAGTATAGGACAGGGTGTTTTCTACGAGCAGTACTTC. The chain has TRBV19 and TRBJ2-7; TRBD1 matches 7 bases. After removal of 1 base from V and 3 bases from J, the junction contained 6 bases not matched to a gene. This CDR3 spans 15 amino acids. The germline V gene has CDR1 LNHDA and CDR2 SQIVND (reference sequence).

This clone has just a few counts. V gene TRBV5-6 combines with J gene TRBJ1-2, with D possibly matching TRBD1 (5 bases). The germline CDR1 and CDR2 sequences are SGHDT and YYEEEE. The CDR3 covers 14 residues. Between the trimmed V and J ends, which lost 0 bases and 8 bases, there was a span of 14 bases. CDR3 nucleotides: TGTGCCAGCAGCTTGGATGGTTCGGGGGACGGCTACACCTTC. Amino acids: CASSLDGSGDGYTF.

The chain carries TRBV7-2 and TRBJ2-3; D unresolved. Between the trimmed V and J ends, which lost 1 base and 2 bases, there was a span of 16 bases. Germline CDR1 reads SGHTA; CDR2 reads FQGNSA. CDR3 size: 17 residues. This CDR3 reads CASSLVYQASTTDTQYF. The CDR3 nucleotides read TGTGCCAGCAGCTTAGTTTATCAAGCCTCCACCACAGATACGCAGTATTTT.

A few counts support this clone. CDR3 DNA sequence: TGTGCCAGCAGCTTAGTAATGAACACTGAAGCTTTCTTT. Protein product: CASSLVMNTEAFF. The rearrangement links TRBV7-2 to TRBJ1-1; D not certain. The CDR3 extends over 13 amino acids. Deletions cut 1 base from V and 0 bases from J, with 3 bases between. Germline-derived CDR1 and CDR2 are SGHTA and FQGNSA.

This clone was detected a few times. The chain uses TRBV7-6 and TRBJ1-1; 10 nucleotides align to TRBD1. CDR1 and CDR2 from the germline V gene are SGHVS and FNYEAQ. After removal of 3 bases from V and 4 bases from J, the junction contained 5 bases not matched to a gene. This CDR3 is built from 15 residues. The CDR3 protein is CASSFSTGGVTEAFF. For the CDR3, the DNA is TGTGCCAGCAGCTTCTCGACAGGGGGCGTCACTGAAGCTTTCTTT.

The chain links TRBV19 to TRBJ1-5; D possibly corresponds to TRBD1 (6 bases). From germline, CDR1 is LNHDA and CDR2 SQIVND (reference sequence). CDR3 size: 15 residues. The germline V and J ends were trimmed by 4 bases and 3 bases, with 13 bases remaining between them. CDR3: CASSTGTLYNQPQHF. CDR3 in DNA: TGTGCCAGTAGTACCGGGACACTTTACAATCAGCCCCAGCATTTT.

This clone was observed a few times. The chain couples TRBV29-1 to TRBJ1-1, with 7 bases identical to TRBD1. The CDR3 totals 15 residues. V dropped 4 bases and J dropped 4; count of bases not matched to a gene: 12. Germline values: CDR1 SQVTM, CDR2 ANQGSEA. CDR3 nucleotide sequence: TGCAGCGTTGCGACAACTTACAGGGACAGCACTGAAGCTTTCTTT. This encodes CSVATTYRDSTEAFF.

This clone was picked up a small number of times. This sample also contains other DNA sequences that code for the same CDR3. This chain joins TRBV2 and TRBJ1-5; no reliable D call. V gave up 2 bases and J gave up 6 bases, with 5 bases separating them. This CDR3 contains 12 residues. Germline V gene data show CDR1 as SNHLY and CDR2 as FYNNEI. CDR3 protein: CASSESGQPQHF. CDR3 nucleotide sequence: TGTGCCAGCAGTGAATCCGGTCAGCCCCAGCATTTT.